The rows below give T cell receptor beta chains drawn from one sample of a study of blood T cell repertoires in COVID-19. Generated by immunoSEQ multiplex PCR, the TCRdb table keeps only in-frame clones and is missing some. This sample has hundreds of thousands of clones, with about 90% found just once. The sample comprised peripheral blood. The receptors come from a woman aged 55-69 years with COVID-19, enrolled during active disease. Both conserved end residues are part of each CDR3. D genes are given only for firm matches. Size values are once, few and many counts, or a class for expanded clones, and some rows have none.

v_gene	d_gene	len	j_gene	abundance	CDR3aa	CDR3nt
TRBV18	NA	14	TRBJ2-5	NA	CASSPGQGIETQYF	TGTGCCAGCTCACCAGGCCAGGGAATAGAGACCCAGTACTTC
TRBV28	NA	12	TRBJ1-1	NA	CASRRGNTEAFF	TGTGCCAGCAGAAGGGGGAACACTGAAGCTTTCTTT
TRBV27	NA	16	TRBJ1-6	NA	CASSLYGVQGNSPLHF	TGTGCCAGCAGTTTATATGGCGTGCAGGGGAACTCACCCCTCCACTTT
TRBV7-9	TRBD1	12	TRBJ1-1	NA	CASSLWTGWTFF	TGTGCCAGCAGCTTATGGACAGGGTGGACTTTCTTT
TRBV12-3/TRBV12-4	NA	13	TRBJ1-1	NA	CASSPGRNTEAFF	TGTGCCAGCAGCCCCGGGAGGAACACTGAAGCTTTCTTT
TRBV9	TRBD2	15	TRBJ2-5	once	CASSQRGLGGETQYF	TGTGCCAGCAGCCAAAGGGGACTGGGAGGGGAGACCCAGTACTTC
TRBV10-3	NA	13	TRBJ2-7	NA	CAISWARDYEQYF	TGTGCCATCAGCTGGGCCAGGGACTACGAGCAGTACTTC
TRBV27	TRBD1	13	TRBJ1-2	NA	CASSLSTGYGYTF	TGTGCCAGCAGTTTATCGACAGGGTATGGCTACACCTTC
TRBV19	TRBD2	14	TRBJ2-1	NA	CASSMGGGPNEQFF	TGTGCCAGTAGTATGGGCGGGGGGCCCAATGAGCAGTTCTTC
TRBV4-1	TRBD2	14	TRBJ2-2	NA	CASSRARGAGELFF	TGCGCCAGCAGCCGGGCTCGGGGGGCCGGGGAGCTGTTTTTT
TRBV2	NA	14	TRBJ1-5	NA	CASSEFSSNQPQHF	TGTGCCAGCAGTGAATTTTCGAGCAATCAGCCCCAGCATTTT
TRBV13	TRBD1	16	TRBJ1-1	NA	CASSFGTGVMNTEAFF	TGTGCCAGCAGCTTCGGTACAGGGGTTATGAACACTGAAGCTTTCTTT
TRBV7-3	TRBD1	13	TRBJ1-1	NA	CASSLRTGGEAFF	TGTGCCAGCAGCTTAAGGACAGGGGGTGAAGCTTTCTTT
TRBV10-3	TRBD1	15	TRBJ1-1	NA	CAISELDRLNTEAFF	TGTGCCATCAGTGAGTTGGACAGGTTGAACACTGAAGCTTTCTTT
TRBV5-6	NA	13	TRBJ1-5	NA	CASSFHRGQPQHF	TGTGCCAGCAGCTTCCACCGAGGGCAGCCCCAGCATTTT
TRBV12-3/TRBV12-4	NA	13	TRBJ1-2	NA	CASSLLTGYGYTF	TGTGCCAGCAGTTTATTAACGGGCTATGGCTACACCTTC
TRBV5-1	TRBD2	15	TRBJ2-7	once	CASSLELAGSYEQYF	TGCGCCAGCAGCTTGGAGCTAGCGGGGTCCTACGAGCAGTACTTC
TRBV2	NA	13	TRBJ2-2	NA	CASSASNTGELFF	TGTGCCAGCAGTGCCAGTAACACCGGGGAGCTGTTTTTT
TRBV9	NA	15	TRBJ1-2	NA	CASTGEGSLSYGYTF	TGTGCCAGCACCGGGGAGGGTAGCCTCAGCTATGGCTACACCTTC
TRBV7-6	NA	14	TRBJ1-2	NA	CASSSQRTDYGYTF	TGTGCCAGCAGCTCACAACGGACAGACTATGGCTACACCTTC
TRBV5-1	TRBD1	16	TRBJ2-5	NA	CASSLAGTGGQETQYF	TGCGCCAGCAGCTTGGCCGGGACAGGGGGCCAAGAGACCCAGTACTTC
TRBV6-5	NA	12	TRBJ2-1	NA	CASSLDGSWQFF	TGTGCCAGCAGCCTAGATGGCTCTTGGCAGTTCTTC
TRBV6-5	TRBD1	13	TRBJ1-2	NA	CASSYMTGSGYTF	TGTGCCAGCAGTTACATGACAGGGTCAGGCTACACCTTC
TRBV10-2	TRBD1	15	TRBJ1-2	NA	CASSDTGGGNYGYTF	TGCGCCAGCAGTGACACAGGGGGCGGCAACTATGGCTACACCTTC
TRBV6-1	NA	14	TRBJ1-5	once	CASSERVGRGPQHF	TGTGCCAGCAGTGAACGAGTGGGCCGGGGGCCCCAGCATTTT
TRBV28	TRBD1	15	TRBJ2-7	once	CASSPTTGGSYEQYF	TGTGCCAGCAGTCCTACGACAGGGGGCAGCTACGAGCAGTACTTC
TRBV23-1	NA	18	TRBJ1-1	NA	CASSQPGKMAWVRAEAFF	TGCGCCAGCAGTCAACCGGGGAAGATGGCCTGGGTCCGGGCTGAAGCTTTCTTT
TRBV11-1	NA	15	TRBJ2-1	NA	CASSQSQNPYNEQFF	TGTGCCAGCAGCCAATCACAAAACCCTTACAATGAGCAGTTCTTC
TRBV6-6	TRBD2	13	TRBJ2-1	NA	CASSKLARNEQFF	TGTGCCAGCAGTAAACTAGCGCGGAATGAGCAGTTCTTC
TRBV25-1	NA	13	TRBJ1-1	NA	CASRGGTTTEAFF	TGTGCCAGCCGGGGGGGGACTACCACTGAAGCTTTCTTT
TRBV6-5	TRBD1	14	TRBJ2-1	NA	CASRTGGSYNEQFF	TGTGCCAGCAGGACAGGGGGTTCCTACAATGAGCAGTTCTTC
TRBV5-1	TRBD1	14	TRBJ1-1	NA	CASRSDGTGVGAFF	TGCGCCAGCCGCTCCGATGGGACAGGGGTTGGAGCTTTCTTT
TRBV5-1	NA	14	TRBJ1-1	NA	CASRTNIAVLEAFF	TGCGCCAGCAGGACCAATATCGCCGTGCTGGAGGCTTTCTTT
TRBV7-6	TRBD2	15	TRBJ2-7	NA	CASSGQRGGRDEQYF	TGTGCCAGCAGCGGCCAGCGGGGGGGCCGAGACGAGCAGTACTTC
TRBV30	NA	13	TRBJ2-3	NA	CAWIVQGVDTQYF	TGTGCCTGGATTGTACAGGGTGTCGACACGCAGTATTTT
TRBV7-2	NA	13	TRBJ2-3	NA	CASSLANTDTQYF	TGTGCCAGCAGCTTAGCCAACACAGATACGCAGTATTTT
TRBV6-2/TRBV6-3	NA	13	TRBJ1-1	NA	CASSTTVVTEAFF	TGTGCCAGCAGTACCACGGTCGTCACTGAAGCTTTCTTT
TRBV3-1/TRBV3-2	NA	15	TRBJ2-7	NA	CASSQEEGSSYEQYF	TGTGCCAGCAGCCAAGAGGAGGGTTCCTCCTACGAGCAGTACTTC
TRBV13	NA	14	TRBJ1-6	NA	CASSHRVNNSPLHF	TGTGCCAGCTCTCACAGGGTCAATAATTCACCCCTCCACTTT
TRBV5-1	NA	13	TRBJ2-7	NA	CASRTPSSGEQYF	TGCGCCAGCAGGACACCCTCCTCGGGAGAGCAGTACTTC
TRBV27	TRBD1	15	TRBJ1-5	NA	CASRPDRDRAPAQHF	TGTGCCAGCAGACCCGACAGGGACAGGGCCCCGGCCCAGCATTTT
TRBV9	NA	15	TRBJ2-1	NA	CASSVQGSGYNEQFF	TGTGCCAGCAGCGTTCAGGGTAGCGGTTACAATGAGCAGTTCTTC
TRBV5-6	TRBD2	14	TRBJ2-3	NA	CASNKRGGTDTQYF	TGTGCCAGCAACAAGCGGGGGGGCACAGATACGCAGTATTTT
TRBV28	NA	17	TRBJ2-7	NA	CASSRLVGLQRIYEQYF	TGTGCCAGCAGTCGACTAGTAGGACTGCAACGGATCTACGAGCAGTACTTC
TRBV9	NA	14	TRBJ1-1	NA	CASSGRQTNTEAFF	TGTGCCAGCAGCGGACGACAGACGAACACTGAAGCTTTCTTT